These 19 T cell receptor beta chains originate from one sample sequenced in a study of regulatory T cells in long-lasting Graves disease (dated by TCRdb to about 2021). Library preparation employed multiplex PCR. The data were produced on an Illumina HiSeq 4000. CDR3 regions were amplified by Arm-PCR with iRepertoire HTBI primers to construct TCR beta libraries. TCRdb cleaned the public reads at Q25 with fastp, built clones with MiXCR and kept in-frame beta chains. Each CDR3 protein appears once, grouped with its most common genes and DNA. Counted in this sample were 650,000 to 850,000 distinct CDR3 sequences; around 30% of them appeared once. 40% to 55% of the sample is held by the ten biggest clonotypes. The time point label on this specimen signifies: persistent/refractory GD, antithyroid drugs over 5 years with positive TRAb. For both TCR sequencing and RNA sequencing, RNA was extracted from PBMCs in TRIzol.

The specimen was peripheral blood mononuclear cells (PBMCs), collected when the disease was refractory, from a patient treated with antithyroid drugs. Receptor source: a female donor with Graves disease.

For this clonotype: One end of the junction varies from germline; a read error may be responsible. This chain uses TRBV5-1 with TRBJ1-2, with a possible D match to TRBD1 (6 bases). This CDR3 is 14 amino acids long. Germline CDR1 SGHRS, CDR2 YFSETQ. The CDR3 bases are TGCGCCAGCAGCATTGCAGGGGTTAACTATGGCTGCACCTTC. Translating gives CASSIAGVNYGCTF.

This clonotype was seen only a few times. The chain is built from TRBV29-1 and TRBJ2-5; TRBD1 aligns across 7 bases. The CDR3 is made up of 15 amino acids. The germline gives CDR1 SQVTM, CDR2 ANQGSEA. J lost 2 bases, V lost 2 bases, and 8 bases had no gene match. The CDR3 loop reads CSVEKGTVRQETQYF. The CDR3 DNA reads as TGCAGCGTTGAAAAAGGGACAGTCCGACAAGAGACCCAGTACTTC. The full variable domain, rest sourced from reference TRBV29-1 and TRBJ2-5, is SAVISQKPSRDICQRGTSLTIQCQVDSQVTMMFWYRQQPGQSLTLIATANQGSEATYESGFVIDKFPISRPNLTFSTLTVSNMSPEDSSIYLCSVEKGTVRQETQYFGPGTRLLVL.

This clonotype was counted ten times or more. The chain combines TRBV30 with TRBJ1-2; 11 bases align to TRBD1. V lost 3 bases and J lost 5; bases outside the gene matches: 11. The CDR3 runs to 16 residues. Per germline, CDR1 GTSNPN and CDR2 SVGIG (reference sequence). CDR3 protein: CAWSGTRTGGSYGYTF. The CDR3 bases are TGTGCCTGGAGCGGTACTCGGACAGGGGGCTCGTATGGCTACACCTTC.

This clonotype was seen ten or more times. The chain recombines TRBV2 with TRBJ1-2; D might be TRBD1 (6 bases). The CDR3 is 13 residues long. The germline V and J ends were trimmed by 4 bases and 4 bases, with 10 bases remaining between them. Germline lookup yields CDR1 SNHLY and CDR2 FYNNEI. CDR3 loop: CASSGDKVYGYTF. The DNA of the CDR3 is TGTGCCAGCAGTGGGGACAAAGTCTATGGCTACACCTTC.

CDR3 protein: CASSYRTGGTYEQYF. CDR3 DNA sequence: TGTGCCAGCAGTTATCGTACAGGGGGAACCTACGAGCAGTACTTC. The chain is built from TRBV6-9 and TRBJ2-7, with TRBD1 identical over 8 bases. With 2 bases clipped from V and 2 bases from J, the junction kept 5 bases outside the gene matches. Per the germline V gene, CDR1 is MNHGY and CDR2 is SVAAGI. The CDR3 is 15 amino acids.

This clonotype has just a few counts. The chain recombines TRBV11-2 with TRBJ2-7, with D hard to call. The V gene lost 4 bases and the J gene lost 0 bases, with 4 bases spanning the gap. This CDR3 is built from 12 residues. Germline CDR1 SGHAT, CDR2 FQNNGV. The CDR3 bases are TGTGCCAGCAGCTACCACTCCTACGAGCAGTACTTC. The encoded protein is CASSYHSYEQYF.

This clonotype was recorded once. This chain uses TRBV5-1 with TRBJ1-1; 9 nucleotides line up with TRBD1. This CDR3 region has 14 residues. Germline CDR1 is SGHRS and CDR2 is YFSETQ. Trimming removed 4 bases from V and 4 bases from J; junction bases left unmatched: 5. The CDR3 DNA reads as TGCGCCAGCAGCCGGACAGGGGAGGTCACTGAAGCTTTCTTT. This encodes CASSRTGEVTEAFF.

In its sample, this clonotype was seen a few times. CDR3 sequence: CASSERTGMNTEAFF. The CDR3 DNA reads TGTGCCAGCAGTGAAAGAACAGGGATGAACACTGAAGCTTTCTTT. The chain combines TRBV6-1 with TRBJ1-1; TRBD1 is a possible D gene (6 bases). Germline V gives CDR1 MNHNS, CDR2 SASEGT. V was cut by 2 bases and J by 0 bases, with 10 bases left in between. The length of the CDR3 is 15 residues.

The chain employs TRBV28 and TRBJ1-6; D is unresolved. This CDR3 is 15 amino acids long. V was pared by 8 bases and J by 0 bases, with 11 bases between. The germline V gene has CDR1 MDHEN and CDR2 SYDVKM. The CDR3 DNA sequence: TGTGCCAGCGGGCGGACCAGCTCCTATAATTCACCCCTCCACTTT. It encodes CASGRTSSYNSPLHF.

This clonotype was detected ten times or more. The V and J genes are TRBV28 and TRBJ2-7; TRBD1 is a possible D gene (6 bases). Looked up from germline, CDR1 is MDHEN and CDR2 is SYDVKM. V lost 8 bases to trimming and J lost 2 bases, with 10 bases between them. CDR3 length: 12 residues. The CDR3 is CASFRDTYEQYF. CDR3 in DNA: TGTGCCAGCTTCCGGGACACCTACGAGCAGTACTTC.

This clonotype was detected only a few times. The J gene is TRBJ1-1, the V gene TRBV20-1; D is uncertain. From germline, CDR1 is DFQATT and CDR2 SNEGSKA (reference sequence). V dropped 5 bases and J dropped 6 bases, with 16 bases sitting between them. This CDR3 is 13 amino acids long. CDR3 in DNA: TGCAGTGCTCGGACCCAGAGTGGCCCTGAAGCTTTCTTT. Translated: CSARTQSGPEAFF.

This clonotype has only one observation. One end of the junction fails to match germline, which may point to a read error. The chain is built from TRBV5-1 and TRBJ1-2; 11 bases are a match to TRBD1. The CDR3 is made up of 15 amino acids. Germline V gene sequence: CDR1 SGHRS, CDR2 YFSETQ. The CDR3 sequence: CASSQGTGGTYVYTF. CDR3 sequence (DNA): TGCGCCAGCAGCCAAGGGACAGGGGGAACTTATGTCTACACCTTC.

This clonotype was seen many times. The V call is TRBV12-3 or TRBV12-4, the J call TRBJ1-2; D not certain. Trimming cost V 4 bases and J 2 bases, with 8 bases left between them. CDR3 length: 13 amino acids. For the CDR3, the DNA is TGTGCCAGCAGTTCGAGGCGGAACTATGGCTACACCTTC. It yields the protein CASSSRRNYGYTF.

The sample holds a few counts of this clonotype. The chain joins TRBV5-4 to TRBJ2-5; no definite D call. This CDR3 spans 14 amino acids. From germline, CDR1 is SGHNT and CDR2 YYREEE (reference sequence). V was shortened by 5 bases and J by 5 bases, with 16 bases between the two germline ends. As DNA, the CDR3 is TGTGCCAGCAGATTCCGGGCTAGTTCGGAGACCCAGTACTTC. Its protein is CASRFRASSETQYF.

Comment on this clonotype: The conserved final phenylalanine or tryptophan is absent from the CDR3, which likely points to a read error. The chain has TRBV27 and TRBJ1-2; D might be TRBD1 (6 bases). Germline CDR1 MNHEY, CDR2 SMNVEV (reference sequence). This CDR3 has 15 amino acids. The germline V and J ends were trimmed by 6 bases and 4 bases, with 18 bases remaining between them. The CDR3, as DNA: TGTGCCAGCAGAACAACGGGACACCCTCTCTATGGCTACACCTCC. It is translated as CASRTTGHPLYGYTS.

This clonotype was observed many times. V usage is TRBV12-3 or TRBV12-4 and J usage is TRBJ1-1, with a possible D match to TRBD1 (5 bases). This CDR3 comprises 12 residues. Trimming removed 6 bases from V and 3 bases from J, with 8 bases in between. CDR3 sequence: CASSAGHTEAFF. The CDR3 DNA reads TGTGCCAGCAGCGCAGGGCACACTGAAGCTTTCTTT.

The CDR3 DNA follows: TGTGCCAGCAGTTGGGGGTCGGGCAATCAGCCCCAGCATTTT. Encoded protein: CASSWGSGNQPQHF. The chain uses TRBV28 and TRBJ1-5; weak D call: TRBD1 (5 bases). Trimming shortened V by 4 bases and J by 2 bases, and 9 bases separated the two germline ends. Germline CDR1 is MDHEN and CDR2 is SYDVKM. The CDR3 extends over 14 amino acids.

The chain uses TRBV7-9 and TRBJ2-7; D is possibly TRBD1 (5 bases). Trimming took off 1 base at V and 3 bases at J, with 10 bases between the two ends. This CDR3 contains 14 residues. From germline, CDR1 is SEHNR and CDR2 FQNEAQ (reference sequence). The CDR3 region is CASSLEGQGYEQYF. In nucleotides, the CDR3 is TGTGCCAGCAGCTTAGAAGGCCAGGGCTACGAGCAGTACTTC. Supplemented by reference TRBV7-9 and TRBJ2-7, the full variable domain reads DTGVSQNPRHKITKRGQNVTFRCDPISEHNRLYWYRQTLGQGPEFLTYFQNEAQLEKSRLLSDRFSAERPKGSFSTLEIQRTEQGDSAMYLCASSLEGQGYEQYFGPGTRLTVT.

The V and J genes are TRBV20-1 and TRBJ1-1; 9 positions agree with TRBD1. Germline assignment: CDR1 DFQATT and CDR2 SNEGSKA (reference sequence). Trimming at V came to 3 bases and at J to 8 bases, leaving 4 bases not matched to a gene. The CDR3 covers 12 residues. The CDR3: CSASYRGQEAFF. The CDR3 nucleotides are TGCAGTGCTAGTTACAGGGGGCAAGAAGCTTTCTTT.